These 20 T cell receptor beta chains originate from one sample sequenced in a study of T cells in Graves' hyperthyroidism and ophthalmopathy. Amplified regions were TCR beta CDR3 sequences from RNA transcripts. HTBI primers drove first-round RT-PCR of the TCR CDR3. TCRdb recomputed calls from the multiplex PCR reads with MiXCR, one row per CDR3 protein. The repertoire holds roughly 700,000 distinct CDR3 sequences, with around 15% as singletons. Sequenced sample: blood. These receptors were taken from a woman aged 18 to 35 with Graves' hyperthyroidism.

Turning to this clonotype: The DNA is omitted, as the CDR3 cannot be located on it reliably, and the CDR3 follows TCRdb's listing. The chain is built from TRBV9 and TRBJ2-1; the tabulated D call, TRBD1, remains unverified against the DNA. CDR1 is SGDLS and CDR2 is YYNGEE in the germline V gene. The CDR3 is 16 amino acids in total, end residues counted. The CDR3 spells CASSVGAGASYNEQSF.

The CDR3 here is CASNSLLAGGPVKTGANVLTF. CDR3 bases: TGTGCCAGCAACTCGTTACTAGCGGGAGGCCCAGTTAAGACTGGGGCCAACGTCCTGACTTTC. The chain carries TRBV13 and TRBJ2-6; TRBD2 matches at 12 bases. The CDR3 totals 21 residues. Germline trimming cut 7 bases from V and 2 bases from J; bases unmatched to any gene: 18. Per germline, CDR1 PRHDT and CDR2 FYEKMQ (reference sequence). The full variable domain, with the rest looked up from reference TRBV13 and TRBJ2-6, is AAGVIQSPRHLIKEKRETATLKCYPIPRHDTVYWYQQGPGQDPQFLISFYEKMQSDKGSIPDRFSAQQFSDYHSELNMSSLELGDSALYFCASNSLLAGGPVKTGANVLTFGAGSRLTVL.

This clonotype was observed many times. V gene TRBV30 combines with J gene TRBJ2-3; 9 nucleotides agree with TRBD2. Trimming took 0 bases from V and 4 from J; bases not matched to a gene: 11. The CDR3 runs to 17 residues. The germline gives CDR1 GTSNPN, CDR2 SVGIG (reference sequence). CDR3 in amino acids: CAWSVTGGRALADTQYF. CDR3 coding DNA: TGTGCCTGGAGTGTAACGGGCGGGAGGGCCCTTGCAGATACGCAGTATTTT.

This chain joins TRBV11-2 and TRBJ1-6; 8 nucleotides line up with TRBD1. Unmatched junction bases numbered 5, after V lost 1 base and J lost 0 bases. The germline CDR1 and CDR2 sequences are SGHAT and FQNNGV. This CDR3 is 18 amino acids long. CDR3 in amino acids: CASSLGQGARSYNSPLHF. The CDR3 nucleotides read TGTGCCAGCAGCTTAGGGCAGGGGGCGCGCTCCTATAATTCACCCCTCCACTTT.

The J gene is TRBJ1-2, the V gene TRBV4-1, with 8 bases aligning to TRBD1. V lost 5 bases, J lost 4 bases, and 3 bases stayed unmatched. CDR1 is MGHRA, CDR2 YSYEKL, per germline. This CDR3 spans 13 amino acids. This chain's CDR3 is CASSAGGGYGYTF. Written as DNA, the CDR3 is TGCGCCAGCAGCGCAGGGGGCGGCTATGGCTACACCTTC.

This clonotype was detected many times. The chain is built from TRBV6-2 or TRBV6-3 and TRBJ1-6, with a possible D match to TRBD1 (5 bases). Trimming took off 6 bases at V and 7 bases at J, with 13 bases between the two ends. Germline V gives CDR1 MNHEY, CDR2 SVGEGT. CDR3 size: 14 residues. Here the CDR3 reads CASRMEGLNSPLHF. CDR3 nucleotide sequence: TGTGCCAGCAGGATGGAGGGACTAAATTCACCCCTCCACTTT.

The chain recombines TRBV19 with TRBJ1-5; no firm D call. The CDR3 sequence is 14 residues long. Trimming removed 4 bases from V and 3 bases from J, with 10 bases in between. Germline CDR1 reads LNHDA; CDR2 reads SQIVND (reference sequence). The CDR3 sequence: CASSTGQYNQPQHF. DNA of the CDR3: TGTGCCAGTAGTACCGGCCAGTACAATCAGCCCCAGCATTTT.

The chain couples TRBV4-3 to TRBJ1-2; D ambiguous. The CDR3 extends over 13 amino acids. Per the germline V gene, CDR1 is LGHNA and CDR2 is YSLEER. V lost 3 bases to trimming and J lost 8 bases, with 13 bases between them. As DNA, the CDR3 is TGCGCCAGCAGCCATGGACCAGGAGGAGGCTACACCTTC. Encoded protein: CASSHGPGGGYTF.

In its sample, this clonotype was seen many times. The V and J genes are TRBV7-2 and TRBJ2-4, with TRBD1 as a possible D gene (6 bases). The germline V and J ends were trimmed by 1 base and 8 bases, with 12 bases remaining between them. CDR3 size: 14 residues. In germline, CDR1 is SGHTA, CDR2 FQGNSA. In DNA form, the CDR3 reads TGTGCCAGCAGCTTAGTGGGGACATTCGACATTCAGTACTTC. Translated, it gives CASSLVGTFDIQYF.

A note on this clonotype: A read error is possible here, since a much larger clone lies one base away. The V gene is TRBV20-1, the J gene TRBJ1-4; tentative D call: TRBD1 (5 bases). CDR1 DFQATT and CDR2 SNEGSKA come from the germline V gene (reference sequence). The CDR3 spans 13 residues. The CDR3 nucleotides are TGCAGTGCTCAGACAGCCGATAATGAAGAACTGTTTTTT. Residues: CSAQTADNEELFF.

V gene TRBV6-6 combines with J gene TRBJ1-6; D remains unclear. V lost 2 bases and J lost 7, with 12 bases in between. The CDR3 covers 15 residues. Germline V gene data show CDR1 as MNHNY and CDR2 as SVGAGI (reference sequence). The CDR3 spells CASSYKGWRNSPLHF. CDR3 DNA sequence: TGTGCCAGCAGTTACAAAGGGTGGCGGAATTCACCCCTCCACTTT.

This clonotype was observed many times. In DNA, the CDR3 is TGCGCCAGCAGCCAAGATAAGGAATTCGGCTATGGCTACACCTTC. Amino acid sequence: CASSQDKEFGYGYTF. The V call is TRBV4-1, the J call TRBJ1-2, with no clear D. The CDR3 runs 15 residues. V was cut by 0 bases and J by 4 bases, with 12 bases left in between. In germline, CDR1 is MGHRA, CDR2 YSYEKL.

V usage is TRBV7-2 and J usage is TRBJ1-5; no reliable D call. This CDR3 region has 16 residues. CDR1 is SGHTA and CDR2 is FQGNSA in the germline V gene. V gave up 5 bases and J gave up 3 bases, with 17 bases separating them. The CDR3 DNA sequence: TGTGCCAGCAGCCCTGGGGAGGCGGGCGCCAATCAGCCCCAGCATTTT. It specifies CASSPGEAGANQPQHF. Full variable domain (missing parts from reference TRBV7-2 and TRBJ1-5): GAGVSQSPSNKVTEKGKDVELRCDPISGHTALYWYRQSLGQGLEFLIYFQGNSAPDKSGLPSDRFSAERTGGSVSTLTIQRTQQEDSAVYLCASSPGEAGANQPQHFGDGTRLSIL.

This clonotype has ten or more counts. This chain connects TRBV6-5 to TRBJ1-2, with D possibly TRBD1 on 5 matching bases. Germline CDR1 is MNHEY and CDR2 is SVGAGI. The CDR3 runs to 12 residues. V was cut by 5 bases and J by 8 bases, with 12 bases left in between. The CDR3 sequence is CASSPGERGYTF. CDR3 nucleotides: TGTGCCAGCAGTCCGGGGGAGAGGGGCTACACCTTC.

This clonotype appeared many times. V usage is TRBV11-2 and J usage is TRBJ2-7; D unresolved. The CDR3 covers 13 residues. The V gene lost 6 bases and the J gene lost 0 bases, with 9 bases spanning the gap. The germline V gene has CDR1 SGHAT and CDR2 FQNNGV. CDR3 DNA sequence: TGTGCCAGCAGGTCGATTAGCTCCTACGAGCAGTACTTC. Translating gives CASRSISSYEQYF. The full variable domain, with the rest looked up from reference TRBV11-2 and TRBJ2-7, is EAGVAQSPRYKIIEKRQSVAFWCNPISGHATLYWYQQILGQGPKLLIQFQNNGVVDDSQLPKDRFSAERLKGVDSTLKIQPAKLEDSAVYLCASRSISSYEQYFGPGTRLTVT.

This clonotype was observed many times. The chain joins TRBV30 to TRBJ2-2; 14 nucleotides align to TRBD2. The CDR3 runs 15 residues. V shed 3 bases and J 9 bases; nucleotides not matched to a gene: 6. The V gene's germline CDR1 is GTSNPN and CDR2 SVGIG (reference sequence). CDR3 sequence: CAWRGTSGSYRELFF. The CDR3 region has the DNA TGTGCCTGGAGAGGGACTAGCGGGAGCTACCGGGAGCTGTTTTTT.

This clonotype has a count of ten or more. The DNA for the CDR3 is TGTGCCAGCAGTTACTACGCACAGGGATACAATGAGCAGTTCTTC. This translates into CASSYYAQGYNEQFF. The genes are TRBV6-6 and TRBJ2-1; maybe TRBD1 (6 bases). Trimming took off 1 base at V and 4 bases at J, with 11 bases between the two ends. Germline V gene data show CDR1 as MNHNY and CDR2 as SVGAGI (reference sequence). This CDR3 contains 15 residues.

In this sample, this clonotype turned up a few times. This sequence joins TRBV7-9 and TRBJ2-5, with D unclear. Per the germline V gene, CDR1 is SEHNR and CDR2 is FQNEAQ (reference sequence). This CDR3 is 14 amino acids long. V dropped 0 bases and J dropped 4 bases, with 9 bases sitting between them. CDR3 region: CASSLAVGVETQYF. CDR3 sequence (DNA): TGTGCCAGCAGCTTAGCGGTCGGTGTAGAGACCCAGTACTTC.

At least ten counts were recorded for this clonotype. The gene calls are TRBV9 and TRBJ2-7; 9 bases are a match to TRBD1. This CDR3 spans 14 amino acids. The ends lost 2 bases at V and 3 bases at J; junction bases unmatched: 3. The germline V gene encodes CDR1 SGDLS and CDR2 YYNGEE. CDR3: CASSVGQGNYEQYF. In nucleotides, the CDR3 is TGTGCCAGCAGCGTGGGACAGGGCAACTACGAGCAGTACTTC. Complete variable domain (other parts from reference TRBV9 and TRBJ2-7): DSGVTQTPKHLITATGQRVTLRCSPRSGDLSVYWYQQSLDQGLQFLIQYYNGEERAKGNILERFSAQQFPDLHSELNLSSLELGDSALYFCASSVGQGNYEQYFGPGTRLTVT.

This clonotype has at least ten counts. The gene calls are TRBV6-2 or TRBV6-3 and TRBJ1-5; 7 bases line up with TRBD1. CDR1 and CDR2 (germline): MNHEY, SVGEGT. Losses at the gene ends were 8 bases for V and 5 bases for J; bases not matched to a gene: 12. The CDR3 sequence is 15 residues long. This CDR3 is CASPATGVSDQPQHF. The CDR3 region has the DNA TGTGCCAGCCCCGCCACAGGGGTTTCGGATCAGCCCCAGCATTTT.